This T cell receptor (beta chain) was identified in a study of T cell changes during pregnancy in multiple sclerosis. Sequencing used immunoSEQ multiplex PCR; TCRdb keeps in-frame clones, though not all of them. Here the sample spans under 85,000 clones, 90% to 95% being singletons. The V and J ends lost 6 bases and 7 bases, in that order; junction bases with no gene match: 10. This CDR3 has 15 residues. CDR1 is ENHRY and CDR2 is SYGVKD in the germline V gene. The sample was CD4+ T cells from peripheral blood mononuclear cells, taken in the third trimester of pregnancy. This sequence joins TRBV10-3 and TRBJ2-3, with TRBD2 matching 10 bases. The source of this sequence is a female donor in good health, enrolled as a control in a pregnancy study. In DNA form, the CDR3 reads TGTGCCATCAGCTTAGCGGGGGGCCCTAGAAATACGCAGTATTTT. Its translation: CAISLAGGPRNTQYF.